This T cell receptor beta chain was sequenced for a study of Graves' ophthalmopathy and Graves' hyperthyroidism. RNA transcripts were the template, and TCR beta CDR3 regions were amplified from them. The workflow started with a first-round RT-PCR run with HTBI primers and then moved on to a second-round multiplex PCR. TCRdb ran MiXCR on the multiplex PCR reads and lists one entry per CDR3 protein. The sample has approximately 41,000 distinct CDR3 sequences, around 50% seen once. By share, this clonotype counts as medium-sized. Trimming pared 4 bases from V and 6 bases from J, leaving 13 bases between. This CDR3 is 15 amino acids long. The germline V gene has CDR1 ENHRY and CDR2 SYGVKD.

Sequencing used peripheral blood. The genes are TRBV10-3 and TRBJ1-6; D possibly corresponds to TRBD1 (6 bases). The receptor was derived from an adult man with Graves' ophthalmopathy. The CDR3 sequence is CAISVTGETNSPLHF. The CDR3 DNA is TGTGCCATCAGTGTGACAGGAGAAACTAATTCACCCCTCCACTTT.